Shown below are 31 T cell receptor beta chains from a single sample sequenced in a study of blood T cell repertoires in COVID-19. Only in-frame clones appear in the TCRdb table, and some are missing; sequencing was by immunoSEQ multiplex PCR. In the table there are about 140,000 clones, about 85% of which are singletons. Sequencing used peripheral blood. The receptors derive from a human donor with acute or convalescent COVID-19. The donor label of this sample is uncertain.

DNA for the CDR3: TGCGCCAGCAGCCCCTACGGGGGGGTAGGAGAGACCCAGTACTTC. Its translation: CASSPYGGVGETQYF. V gene TRBV5-1 combines with J gene TRBJ2-5; 8 nucleotides line up with TRBD2. Trimming removed 4 bases from V and 4 bases from J; junction bases left unmatched: 9. CDR3 length: 15 residues. Germline V gene lookup returns CDR1 SGHRS and CDR2 YFSETQ.

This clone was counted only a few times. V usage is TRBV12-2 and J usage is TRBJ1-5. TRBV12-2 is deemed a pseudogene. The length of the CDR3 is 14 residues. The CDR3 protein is CASRLYFSNQPQHF. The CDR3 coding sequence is TGTGCAAGTCGCTTATACTTTAGCAATCAGCCCCAGCATTTT.

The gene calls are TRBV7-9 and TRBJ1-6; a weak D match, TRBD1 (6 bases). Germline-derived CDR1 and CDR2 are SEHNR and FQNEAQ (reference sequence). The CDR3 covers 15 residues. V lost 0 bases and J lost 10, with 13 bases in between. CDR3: CASSLAGQGRSPLHF. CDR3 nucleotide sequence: TGTGCCAGCAGCTTAGCAGGCCAGGGGCGATCACCCCTCCACTTT.

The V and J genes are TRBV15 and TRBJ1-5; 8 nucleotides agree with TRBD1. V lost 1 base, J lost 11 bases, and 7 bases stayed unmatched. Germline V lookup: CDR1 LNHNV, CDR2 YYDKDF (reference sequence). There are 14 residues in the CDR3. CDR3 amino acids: CATSRGGQESSQHF. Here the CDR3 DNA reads TGTGCCACCAGCAGAGGGGGACAGGAGTCGTCCCAGCATTTT.

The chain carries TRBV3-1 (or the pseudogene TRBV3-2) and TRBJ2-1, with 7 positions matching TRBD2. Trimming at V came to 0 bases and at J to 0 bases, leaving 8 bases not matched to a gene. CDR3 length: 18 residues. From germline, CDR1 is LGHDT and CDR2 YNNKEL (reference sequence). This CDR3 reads CASSQEVASGSSYNEQFF. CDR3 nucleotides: TGTGCCAGCAGCCAAGAGGTGGCTAGCGGTAGCTCCTACAATGAGCAGTTCTTC.

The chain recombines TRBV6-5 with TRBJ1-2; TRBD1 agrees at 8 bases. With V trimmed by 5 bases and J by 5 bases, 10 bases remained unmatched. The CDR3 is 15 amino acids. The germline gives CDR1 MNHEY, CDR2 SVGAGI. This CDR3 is CASSKDREETYGYTF. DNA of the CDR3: TGTGCCAGCAGTAAGGACAGGGAGGAAACGTATGGCTACACCTTC.

DNA for the CDR3: TGTGCCAGCAGATCTACAGGGCTTGGCTATGGCTACACCTTC. It is translated as CASRSTGLGYGYTF. The gene calls are TRBV6-5 and TRBJ1-2; weak D call: TRBD1 (6 bases). Looked up from germline, CDR1 is MNHEY and CDR2 is SVGAGI. V was clipped by 6 bases and J by 4 bases, with 15 bases between them. The CDR3 extends over 14 amino acids.

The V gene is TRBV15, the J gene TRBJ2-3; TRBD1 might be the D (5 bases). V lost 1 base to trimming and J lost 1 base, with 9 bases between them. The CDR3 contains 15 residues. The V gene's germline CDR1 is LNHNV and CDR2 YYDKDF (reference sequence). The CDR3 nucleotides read TGTGCCACCAGCAGAGTGGACACCCGCACAGATACGCAGTATTTT. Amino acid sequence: CATSRVDTRTDTQYF.

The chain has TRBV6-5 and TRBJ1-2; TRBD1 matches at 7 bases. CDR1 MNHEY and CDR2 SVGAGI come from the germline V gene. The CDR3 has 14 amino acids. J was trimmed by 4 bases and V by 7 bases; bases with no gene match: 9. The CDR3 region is CASTPTGRSYGYTF. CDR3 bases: TGTGCCAGCACCCCGACAGGGCGGTCCTATGGCTACACCTTC.

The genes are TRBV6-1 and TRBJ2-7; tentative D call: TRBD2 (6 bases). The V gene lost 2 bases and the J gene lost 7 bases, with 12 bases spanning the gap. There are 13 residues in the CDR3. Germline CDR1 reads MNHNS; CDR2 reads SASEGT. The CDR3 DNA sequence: TGTGCCAGCAGTGAATTGGGGGGTCATGAGCAGTACTTC. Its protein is CASSELGGHEQYF.

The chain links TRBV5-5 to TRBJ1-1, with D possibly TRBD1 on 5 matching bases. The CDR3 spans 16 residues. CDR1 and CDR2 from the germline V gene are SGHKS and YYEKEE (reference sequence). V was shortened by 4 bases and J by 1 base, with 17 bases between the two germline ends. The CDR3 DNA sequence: TGTGCCAGCAGCCCTGGGACTCAGGGAGGGAACACTGAAGCTTTCTTT. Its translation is CASSPGTQGGNTEAFF.

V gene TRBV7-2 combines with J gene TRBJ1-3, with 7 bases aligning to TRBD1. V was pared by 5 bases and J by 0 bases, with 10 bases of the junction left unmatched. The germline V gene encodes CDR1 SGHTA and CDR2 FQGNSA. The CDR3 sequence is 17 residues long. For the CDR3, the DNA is TGTGCCAGCAGCCCAATGGGACAGCTACTCTCTGGAAACACCATATATTTT. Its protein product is CASSPMGQLLSGNTIYF.

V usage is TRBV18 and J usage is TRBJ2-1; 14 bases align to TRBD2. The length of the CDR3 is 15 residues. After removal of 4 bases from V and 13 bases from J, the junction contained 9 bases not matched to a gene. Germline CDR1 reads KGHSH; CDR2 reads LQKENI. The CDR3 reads CASSQGLAGVPVQFF. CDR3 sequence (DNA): TGTGCCAGCTCACAGGGACTAGCGGGAGTCCCGGTTCAGTTCTTC.

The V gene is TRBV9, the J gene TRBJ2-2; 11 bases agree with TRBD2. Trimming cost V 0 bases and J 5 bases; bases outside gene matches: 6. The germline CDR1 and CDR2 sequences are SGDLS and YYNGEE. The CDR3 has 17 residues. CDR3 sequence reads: CASSVGLAGGDTGELFF. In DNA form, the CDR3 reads TGTGCCAGCAGCGTAGGGCTAGCGGGAGGAGATACCGGGGAGCTGTTTTTT.

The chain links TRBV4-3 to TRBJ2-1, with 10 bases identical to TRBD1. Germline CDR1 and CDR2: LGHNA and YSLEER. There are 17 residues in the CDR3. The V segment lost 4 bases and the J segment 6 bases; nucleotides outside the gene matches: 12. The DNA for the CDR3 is TGCGCCAGCAGCCCTACCGGGACAGGGGATGGGGTCAATGAGCAGTTCTTC. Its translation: CASSPTGTGDGVNEQFF.

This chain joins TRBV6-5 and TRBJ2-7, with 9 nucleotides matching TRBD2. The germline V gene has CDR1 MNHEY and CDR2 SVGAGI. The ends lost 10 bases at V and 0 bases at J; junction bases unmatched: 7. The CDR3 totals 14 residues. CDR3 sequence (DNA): TGTGCCACCAGACTAGCGGTAAGCTCCTACGAGCAGTACTTC. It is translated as CATRLAVSSYEQYF.

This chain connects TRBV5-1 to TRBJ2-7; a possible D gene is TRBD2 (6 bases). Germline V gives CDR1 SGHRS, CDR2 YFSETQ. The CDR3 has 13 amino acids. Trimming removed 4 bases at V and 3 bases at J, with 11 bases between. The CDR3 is CASSPEGHYEQYV. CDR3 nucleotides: TGCGCCAGCAGCCCGGAGGGGCACTACGAGCAGTACGTC.

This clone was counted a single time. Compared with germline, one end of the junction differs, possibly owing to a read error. The chain's CDR3 is CASSPTSGNTDTQYF. As DNA, the CDR3 is TGTGCTAGCAGCCCGACTAGCGGGAATACAGATACGCAGTATTTT. The genes are TRBV7-7 and TRBJ2-3; 11 nucleotides align to TRBD2. Germline V gene sequence: CDR1 SSHAT, CDR2 FNYEAQ (reference sequence). This CDR3 comprises 15 residues.

The CDR3 is CAILGTPLNTEAFF. The CDR3, as DNA: TGTGCCATCCTCGGGACACCCTTGAACACTGAAGCTTTCTTT. The rearrangement links TRBV6-5 to TRBJ1-1; D perhaps matches TRBD1 (6 bases). The V gene's germline CDR1 is MNHEY and CDR2 SVGAGI. The CDR3 runs to 14 residues. Trimming left V 10 bases short and J 0 bases short, with 15 bases between.

The CDR3 here is CAWSRDNTEAFF. CDR3 bases: TGTGCCTGGAGTCGGGATAACACTGAAGCTTTCTTT. V usage is TRBV30 and J usage is TRBJ1-1; D unresolved. CDR3 size: 12 residues. Germline V gene lookup returns CDR1 GTSNPN and CDR2 SVGIG (reference sequence). Trimming shortened V by 2 bases and J by 2 bases, and 6 bases separated the two germline ends.

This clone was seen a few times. CDR3 DNA sequence: TGTGCCAGCAGTTACTTATCGCAGGGAAACACCATATATTTT. Protein: CASSYLSQGNTIYF. J is TRBJ1-3 and V is TRBV6-6; D not certain. Germline CDR1 MNHNY, CDR2 SVGAGI (reference sequence). CDR3 length equals 14 residues. With 1 base removed from V and 4 bases from J, the gap between germline ends came to 8 bases.

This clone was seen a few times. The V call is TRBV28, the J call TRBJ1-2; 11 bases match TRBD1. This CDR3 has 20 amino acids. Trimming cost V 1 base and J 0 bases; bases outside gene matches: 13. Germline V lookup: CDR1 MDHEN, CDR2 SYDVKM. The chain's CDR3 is CASSLYLGLDRGPANYGYTF. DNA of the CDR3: TGTGCCAGCAGTTTATATTTAGGTTTGGACAGGGGGCCTGCTAACTATGGCTACACCTTC.

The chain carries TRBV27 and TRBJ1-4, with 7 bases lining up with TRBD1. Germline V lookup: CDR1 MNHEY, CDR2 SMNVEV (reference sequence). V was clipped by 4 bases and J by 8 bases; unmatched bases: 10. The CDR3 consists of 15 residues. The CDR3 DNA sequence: TGTGCCAGCAGTTCTCCGTTGACAGGGATCGAAAAACTGTTTTTT. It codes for CASSSPLTGIEKLFF.

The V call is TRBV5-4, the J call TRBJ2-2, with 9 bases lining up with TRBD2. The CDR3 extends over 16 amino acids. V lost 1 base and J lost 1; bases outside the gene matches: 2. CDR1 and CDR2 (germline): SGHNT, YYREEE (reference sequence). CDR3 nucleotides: TGTGCCAGCAGCTTGAAACTAGCGGGGAACACCGGGGAGCTGTTTTTT. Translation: CASSLKLAGNTGELFF.

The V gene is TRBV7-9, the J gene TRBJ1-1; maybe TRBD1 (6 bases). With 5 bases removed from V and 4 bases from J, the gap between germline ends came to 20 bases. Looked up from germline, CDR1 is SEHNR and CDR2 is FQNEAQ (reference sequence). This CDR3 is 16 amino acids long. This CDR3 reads CASSPGQPSTGTEAFF. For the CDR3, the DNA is TGTGCCAGCAGCCCTGGACAGCCTTCCACGGGCACTGAAGCTTTCTTT. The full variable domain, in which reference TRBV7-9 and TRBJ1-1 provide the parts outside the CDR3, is DTGVSQNPRHKITKRGQNVTFRCDPISEHNRLYWYRQTLGQGPEFLTYFQNEAQLEKSRLLSDRFSAERPKGSFSTLEIQRTEQGDSAMYLCASSPGQPSTGTEAFFGQGTRLTVV.

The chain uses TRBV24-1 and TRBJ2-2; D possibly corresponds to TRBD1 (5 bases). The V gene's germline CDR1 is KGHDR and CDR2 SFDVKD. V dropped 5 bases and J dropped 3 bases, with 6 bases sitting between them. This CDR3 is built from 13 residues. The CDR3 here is CATSVGDTGELFF. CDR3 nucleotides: TGTGCCACCAGTGTAGGGGACACCGGGGAGCTGTTTTTT.

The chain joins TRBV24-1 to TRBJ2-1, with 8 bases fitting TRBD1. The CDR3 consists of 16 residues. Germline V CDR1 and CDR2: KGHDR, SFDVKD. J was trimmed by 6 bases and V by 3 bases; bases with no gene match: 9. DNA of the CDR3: TGTGCCACCAGTGATCGGGGGACAGGTCGTAGCAATGAGCAGTTCTTC. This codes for CATSDRGTGRSNEQFF.

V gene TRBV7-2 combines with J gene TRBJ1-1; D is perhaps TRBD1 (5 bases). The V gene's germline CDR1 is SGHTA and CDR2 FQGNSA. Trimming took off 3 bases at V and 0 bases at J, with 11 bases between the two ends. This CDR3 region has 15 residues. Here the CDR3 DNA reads TGTGCCAGCAGCTTCTCTCCAGGGTTGAACACTGAAGCTTTCTTT. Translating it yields CASSFSPGLNTEAFF.

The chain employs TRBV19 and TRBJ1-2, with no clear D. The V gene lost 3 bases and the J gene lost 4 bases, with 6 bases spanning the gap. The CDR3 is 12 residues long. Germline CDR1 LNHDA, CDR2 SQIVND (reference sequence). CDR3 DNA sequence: TGTGCCAGTAGTATCCCCATCTATGGCTACACCTTC. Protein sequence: CASSIPIYGYTF.

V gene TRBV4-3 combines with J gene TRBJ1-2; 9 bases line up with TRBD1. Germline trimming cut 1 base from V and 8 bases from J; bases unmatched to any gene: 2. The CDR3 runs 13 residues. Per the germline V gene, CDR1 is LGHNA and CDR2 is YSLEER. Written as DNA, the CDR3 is TGCGCCAGCAGCCAAGGGACAGGGGACGGCTACACCTTC. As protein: CASSQGTGDGYTF.

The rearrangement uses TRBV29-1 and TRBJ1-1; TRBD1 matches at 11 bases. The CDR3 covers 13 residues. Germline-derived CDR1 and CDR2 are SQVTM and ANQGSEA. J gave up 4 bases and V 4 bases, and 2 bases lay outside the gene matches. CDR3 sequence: CSVGDRGSTEAFF. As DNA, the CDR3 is TGCAGCGTTGGGGACAGGGGGAGCACTGAAGCTTTCTTT.